The clone carrying this T cell receptor beta chain was picked up many times. Its antigen remains unknown. Making the TCR beta libraries involved quantitative 5'-RACE with molecular barcodes. In TCRdb, the 5' RACE reads were re-called with MiXCR into one record per CDR3 protein. The repertoire holds a few hundred thousand distinct CDR3 sequences, approximately 20% seen once, with about 15% in the top ten. Germline V gives CDR1 SQVTM, CDR2 ANQGSEA. The CDR3 spans 13 residues. Trimming took 6 bases from V and 5 from J, leaving 14 bases between them. The data stem from a study of CD8 T cells in ankylosing spondylitis. Whole-study results and caveats: Characteristic, it appeared, of ankylosing spondylitis blood was a TCR beta motif of seven or eight highly homologous variants.

Sequenced material: blood, either unsorted or a sorted T cell fraction (not recorded which). The chain is built from TRBV29-1 and TRBJ2-1; TRBD1 is a possible D gene (5 bases). The receptor's source is a male donor with ankylosing spondylitis. The CDR3 loop is CSVSGFRDNEQFF. The CDR3 DNA reads TGCAGCGTCTCAGGGTTTCGGGACAATGAGCAGTTCTTC.